The entry below gives a single TCR beta chain sequence along with its context. V gave up 4 bases and J gave up 0 bases; unmatched junction bases: 6. This CDR3 comprises 16 residues. Germline V gene sequence: CDR1 SNHLY, CDR2 FYNNEI. These data belong to a study of control samples from healthy donors and cancer patients. Libraries were prepared by immunoSEQ multiplex PCR; TCRdb keeps only in-frame clonotypes and omits some of them. This table has 90,000 to 100,000 clones, 82% appearing once. The sequenced sample was blood. V is TRBV2 and J is TRBJ2-7; 10 bases match TRBD1. The clonotype comes from a man in his sixties in good health. CDR3: CASSGNRDRGSYEQYF. Here the CDR3 DNA reads TGTGCCAGCAGTGGCAACCGGGACAGGGGCTCCTACGAGCAGTACTTC.